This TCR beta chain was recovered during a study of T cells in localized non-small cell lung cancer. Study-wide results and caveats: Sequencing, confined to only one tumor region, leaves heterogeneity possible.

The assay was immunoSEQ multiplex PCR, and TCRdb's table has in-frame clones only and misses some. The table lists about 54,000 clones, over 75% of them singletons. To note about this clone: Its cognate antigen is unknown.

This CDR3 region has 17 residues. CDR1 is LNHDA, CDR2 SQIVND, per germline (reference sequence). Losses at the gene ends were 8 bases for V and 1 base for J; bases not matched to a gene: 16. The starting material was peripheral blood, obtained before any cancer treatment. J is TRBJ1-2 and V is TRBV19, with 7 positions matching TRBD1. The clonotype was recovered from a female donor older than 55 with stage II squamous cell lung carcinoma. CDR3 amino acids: CASGPQGSSLFNYGYTF. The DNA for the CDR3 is TGTGCCAGTGGACCACAGGGGTCTTCATTATTTAACTATGGCTACACCTTC.